Described below is a single T cell receptor beta chain sequence and its context. Its antigen is unknown. Other DNA sequences within the sample encode an identical CDR3. This sample was taken from a study of CD8+ T cells in alopecia areata. Study-level results: Across lesional scalp, and particularly alopecia totalis/universalis, clonality surpassed that of normal scalp.

CDR1 is MNHEY, CDR2 SMNVEV, per germline (reference sequence). The CDR3 extends over 11 amino acids. V lost 3 bases to trimming and J lost 7 bases, with 4 bases between them. Reverse transcription of extracted RNA yielded cDNA, which provided the sequencing template. Method: immunoSEQ multiplex PCR; TCRdb's copy keeps in-frame clones and lacks some. The sample has some 150,000 clones, about three fifths seen once. The J gene is TRBJ2-1, the V gene TRBV27; no definite D call. The clonotype comes from a human donor in good health. Sample: CD8+ T cells sorted from blood. CDR3 sequence reads: CASSLGNEQFF. The CDR3, as DNA: TGTGCCAGCAGTTTGGGGAATGAGCAGTTCTTC.